The 14 T cell receptor beta chains below were found in one sample sequenced in a study of shared T cell receptors in the human thymus. Profiling relied on immunoSEQ multiplex PCR, and the TCRdb table lists in-frame clones only, not all of them. The table lists about 730,000 clones, approximately 85% of them singletons, with roughly 0.01% in the top ten. These sequences were also reported in another study, on human thymus T cells.

The sample taken for sequencing was thymocytes. These TCRs come from a girl under three years old with a congenital heart defect.

The V and J genes are TRBV27 and TRBJ2-5; D unresolved. The J call may be faulty, since TRBJ2-7 better matches the DNA end. The CDR3 runs to 14 residues. The germline V gene has CDR1 MNHEY and CDR2 SMNVEV (reference sequence). The CDR3 DNA reads as TGTGCCAGCAGTTTGAGAAGTTTTCTATACGAGCAGTACTTC. Translated: CASSLRSFLYEQYF.

The CDR3 bases are TGTGCCAGCAGCCTGGGAGGTGGCACAGCCTACGAGCAGTACTTC. Translating it yields CASSLGGGTAYEQYF. The chain joins TRBV7-9 to TRBJ2-7; possible D gene TRBD2, 6 bases. The germline V gene encodes CDR1 SEHNR and CDR2 FQNEAQ (reference sequence). Between the trimmed V and J ends, which lost 5 bases and 2 bases, there was a span of 16 bases. The CDR3 sequence is 15 residues long.

This rearrangement joins TRBV7-3 to TRBJ2-2; 7 bases match TRBD2. V was clipped by 5 bases and J by 12 bases; unmatched bases: 15. The CDR3 extends over 15 amino acids. CDR1 and CDR2 from the germline V gene are SGHTA and FQGTGA. The CDR3: CASSPIKGLVGQLFF. CDR3 in DNA: TGTGCCAGCAGCCCCATCAAAGGACTAGTCGGCCAGCTGTTTTTT.

A single count supports this clone. CDR3: CASRLKEDSYNEQFF. The CDR3 DNA is TGCGCCAGCAGACTGAAAGAGGACAGCTACAATGAGCAGTTCTTC. This chain uses TRBV5-1 with TRBJ2-1; D possibly corresponds to TRBD1 (6 bases). V lost 5 bases, J lost 3 bases, and 15 bases lay in between. Germline values: CDR1 SGHRS, CDR2 YFSETQ. This CDR3 has 15 residues. Filled out from reference TRBV5-1 and TRBJ2-1, the complete variable domain reads KAGVTQTPRYLIKTRGQQVTLSCSPISGHRSVSWYQQTPGQGLQFLFEYFSETQRNKGNFPGRFSGRQFSNSRSEMNVSTLELGDSALYLCASRLKEDSYNEQFFGPGTRLTVL.

This clone appeared a few times. The rearrangement joins TRBV6-1 to TRBJ1-2; D possibly corresponds to TRBD1 (5 bases). V dropped 7 bases and J dropped 4 bases, with 16 bases sitting between them. From germline, CDR1 is MNHNS and CDR2 SASEGT. The CDR3 consists of 14 residues. The CDR3: CASMNRRPFYGYTF. The CDR3 DNA reads as TGTGCCAGCATGAACAGGAGACCTTTCTATGGCTACACCTTC.

This clone turned up a few times. The chain is built from TRBV7-2 and TRBJ2-1, with a tentative D call TRBD1 (5 bases). The V end was cut by 5 bases, the J end by 5 bases, with 19 bases between. Germline V gene lookup returns CDR1 SGHTA and CDR2 FQGNSA. The CDR3 runs 16 residues. CDR3 sequence reads: CASSPRAKGKNNEQFF. CDR3 bases: TGTGCCAGCAGCCCCAGGGCCAAAGGGAAAAACAATGAGCAGTTCTTC. The full variable domain, with the rest looked up from reference TRBV7-2 and TRBJ2-1, is GAGVSQSPSNKVTEKGKDVELRCDPISGHTALYWYRQSLGQGLEFLIYFQGNSAPDKSGLPSDRFSAERTGGSVSTLTIQRTQQEDSAVYLCASSPRAKGKNNEQFFGPGTRLTVL.

The rearrangement joins TRBV5-1 to TRBJ2-5; 9 positions agree with TRBD2. After removal of 5 bases from V and 2 bases from J, the junction contained 13 bases not matched to a gene. The length of the CDR3 is 17 residues. Germline V gene sequence: CDR1 SGHRS, CDR2 YFSETQ. The CDR3 coding sequence is TGCGCCAGCAGGGCTAGCGGGGAATCATACATACAAGAGACCCAGTACTTC. This encodes CASRASGESYIQETQYF.

The CDR3 reads CSAGGILPNYGYTF. The CDR3 DNA follows: TGCAGCGCAGGGGGGATCTTACCTAACTATGGCTACACCTTC. This sequence joins TRBV29-1 and TRBJ1-2, with 7 positions matching TRBD1. Germline CDR1 is SQVTM and CDR2 is ANQGSEA. The CDR3 consists of 14 residues. V lost 7 bases and J lost 0; bases outside the gene matches: 8.

In DNA form, the CDR3 reads TGTGCCAGCAGTGGCCGGGTCCCGGCTTCTGGAAACACCATATATTTT. Its translation is CASSGRVPASGNTIYF. This sequence joins TRBV6-1 and TRBJ1-3, with D unresolved. CDR3 length: 16 residues. Germline V CDR1 and CDR2: MNHNS, SASEGT. V lost 4 bases and J lost 1, with 14 bases in between.

This clone has just one count. The chain carries TRBV5-5 and TRBJ2-7, with D unresolved. The V and J ends lost 1 base and 1 base respectively, with 6 bases between them. This CDR3 spans 13 amino acids. Germline-derived CDR1 and CDR2 are SGHKS and YYEKEE (reference sequence). The CDR3 DNA is TGTGCCAGCAGCTTGAACACATCCTACGAGCAGTACTTC. Its translation: CASSLNTSYEQYF.

The chain carries TRBV5-1 and TRBJ2-1, with 9 bases fitting TRBD2. Germline V gives CDR1 SGHRS, CDR2 YFSETQ. CDR3 size: 17 residues. J was trimmed by 4 bases and V by 3 bases; bases with no gene match: 11. DNA of the CDR3: TGCGCCAGCAGCTCCACCCTTGCGGGGGGGAGATACAATGAGCAGTTCTTC. It encodes CASSSTLAGGRYNEQFF.

The chain uses TRBV6-1 and TRBJ1-2; D unclear. The CDR3 spans 16 residues. The V and J ends lost 1 base and 8 bases respectively, with 20 bases between them. Germline values: CDR1 MNHNS, CDR2 SASEGT. The CDR3 sequence is CASSEGTLYREDGYTF. CDR3 sequence (DNA): TGTGCCAGCAGTGAAGGGACCCTATATCGGGAGGACGGCTACACCTTC.

This clone showed up just a few times. This sequence joins TRBV6-1 and TRBJ2-1, with a tentative D call TRBD1 (5 bases). V was shortened by 5 bases and J by 5 bases, with 7 bases between the two germline ends. Germline CDR1 reads MNHNS; CDR2 reads SASEGT. The CDR3 is 12 amino acids. This CDR3 is CASSSQDNEQFF. The CDR3, as DNA: TGTGCCAGCAGTTCACAGGACAATGAGCAGTTCTTC.

The V call is TRBV7-9, the J call TRBJ1-4, with TRBD1 identical over 8 bases. This CDR3 is built from 18 residues. V was pared by 0 bases and J by 8 bases, with 14 bases of the junction left unmatched. Germline values: CDR1 SEHNR, CDR2 FQNEAQ (reference sequence). The chain's CDR3 is CASSLATARTGRSEKLFF. Written as DNA, the CDR3 is TGTGCCAGCAGCTTAGCAACCGCCCGGACAGGGAGGTCCGAAAAACTGTTTTTT.